This T cell receptor beta chain came from a study of blood T cell repertoires in COVID-19. Looking at the study overall: From the United States, Italy and Spain came samples of acute and convalescent COVID-19.

Here immunoSEQ multiplex PCR was the method, and the copy in TCRdb shows in-frame clones only, minus some. Among roughly 110,000 clones listed, 71% were seen once. The TCR originated in a human donor with acute or convalescent COVID-19. The donor label of this sample is uncertain. Sequenced input: peripheral blood.

The CDR3 DNA follows: TGTGCCAGCAGTTTGCGGGACCTCCGGGGGACCCAGTACTTC. Protein sequence: CASSLRDLRGTQYF. This chain links TRBV6-5 with TRBJ2-5, with D maybe TRBD2 (6 bases). CDR1 and CDR2 (germline): MNHEY, SVGAGI. This CDR3 contains 14 residues. V lost 4 bases, J lost 7 bases, and 16 bases lay in between.